Here is one TCR beta chain with its context. Its cognate antigen is unknown. This CDR3 comprises 15 residues. Trimming stripped 4 bases from V and 0 bases from J, with 10 bases between. CDR1 and CDR2 (germline): MNHEY, SVGAGI. The data derive from a study of cytomegalovirus exposure and HLA in healthy donors. Study-level background: It was reported in a later analysis that the approximately 120 validation repertoires used the same platform as the roughly 670 first-cohort repertoires. Study results and limitations: Through in vitro validation, three CMV-associated chains were shown to be specific for CMV antigens. Cytomegalovirus association was assigned to around 150 TCR beta chains.

Clones were sequenced by immunoSEQ multiplex PCR, and TCRdb holds only the in-frame ones, with some missing. The sample has roughly 220,000 clones, roughly 83% seen once; the top ten hold about an eighth. The sample taken for sequencing was PBMCs. This sequence originates from a woman in her thirties in good health and CMV-seropositive. The chain has TRBV6-5 and TRBJ2-4; TRBD2 might be the D (6 bases). CDR3 DNA: TGTGCCAGCAGTTCGGGAGCCTTAGCCAAAAACATTCAGTACTTC. Encoded protein: CASSSGALAKNIQYF.